This T cell receptor beta chain was sequenced during a study of CD8+CD57+ T cells in acquired aplastic anemia. Study information: DNA per sorted CD4+ or CD8+ sample ranged roughly 0.19 to 27.4 ug, averaging 3.2 ug. Study-level results: The same twenty-nine CD8+ CDR3 sequences occurred in patients and in controls.

The V and J ends lost 1 base and 7 bases respectively, with 4 bases between them. The CDR3 sequence is 11 residues long. Germline CDR1 reads SGHTA; CDR2 reads FQGNSA. This clonotype was seen repeatedly, ten times or more. Its antigen is currently unknown. CD8+CD57+ cell expansion, shown by flow cytometry, had occurred in the patients selected for sequencing. Every one of the patients had aplastic anemia (severe, acquired). Patients had undergone no therapy by the time their blood was sampled. According to the study, genomic DNA was the template for TCR beta VDJ and CDR3 profiling. From the reads, TCRdb called clonotypes with MiXCR, one entry per CDR3 protein. The sample holds about half a million distinct CDR3 sequences, approximately 33% seen once.

The sequencing input was sorted CD4+, CD8+, or CD8+CD57+ T cells (not recorded which) from PBMCs. The sequence was collected from a human donor with aplastic anemia. The chain employs TRBV7-2 and TRBJ1-1; D uncertain. The CDR3 protein is CASSLVGEAFF. For the CDR3, the DNA is TGTGCCAGCAGCTTAGTAGGTGAAGCTTTCTTT.